This T cell receptor (beta chain) was identified in a study of blood T cell repertoires in COVID-19. Looking at the study overall: Collection of acute and convalescent COVID-19 samples took place in the United States, Italy and Spain. PBMCs, B-cell-depleted T cells, or T cells provided the cDNA or gDNA that made up the material.

The V gene end was trimmed by 5 bases and the J gene end by 4 bases; junction bases not matched to a gene: 10. CDR1 and CDR2 from the germline V gene are SGHTA and FQGNSA. The CDR3 sequence is 16 residues long. Methods used by the authors: Reference gene primer amplification gave estimated nucleated cell counts. Repertoires were generated with immunoSEQ multiplex PCR, while TCRdb's copy carries only in-frame clones and drops some. That table furnishes V, J and clone size, whereas the DNA furnished D and trimming. Here the sample spans fewer than 250,000 clones, roughly 80% being singletons. Sequenced material: peripheral blood. This chain joins TRBV7-2 and TRBJ2-2; 7 bases are a match to TRBD1. The receptor was isolated from a woman aged 45-65 years with acute or convalescent COVID-19. The CDR3 sequence is CASSAPLGQITGELFF. Written as DNA, the CDR3 is TGTGCCAGCAGCGCCCCTCTGGGACAGATCACCGGGGAGCTGTTTTTT.